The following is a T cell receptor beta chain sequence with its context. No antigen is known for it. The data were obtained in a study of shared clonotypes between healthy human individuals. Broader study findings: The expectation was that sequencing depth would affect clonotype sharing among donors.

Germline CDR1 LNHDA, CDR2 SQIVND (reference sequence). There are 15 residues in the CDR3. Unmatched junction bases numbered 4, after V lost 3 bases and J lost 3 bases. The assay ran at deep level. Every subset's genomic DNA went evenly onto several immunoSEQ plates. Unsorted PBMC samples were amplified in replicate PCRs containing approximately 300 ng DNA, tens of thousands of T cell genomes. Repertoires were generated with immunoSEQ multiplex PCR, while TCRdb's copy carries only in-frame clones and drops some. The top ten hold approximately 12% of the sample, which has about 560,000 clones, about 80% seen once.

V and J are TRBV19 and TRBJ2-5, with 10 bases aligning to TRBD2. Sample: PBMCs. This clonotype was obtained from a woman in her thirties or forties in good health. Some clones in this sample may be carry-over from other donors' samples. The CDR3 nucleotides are TGTGCCAGTAGTATCCAAGGACTAGCGGAAGAGACCCAGTACTTC. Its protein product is CASSIQGLAEETQYF. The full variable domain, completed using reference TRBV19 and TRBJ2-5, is DGGITQSPKYLFRKEGQNVTLSCEQNLNHDAMYWYRQDPGQGLRLIYYSQIVNDFQKGDIAEGYSVSREKKESFPLTVTSAQKNPTAFYLCASSIQGLAEETQYFGPGTRLLVL.